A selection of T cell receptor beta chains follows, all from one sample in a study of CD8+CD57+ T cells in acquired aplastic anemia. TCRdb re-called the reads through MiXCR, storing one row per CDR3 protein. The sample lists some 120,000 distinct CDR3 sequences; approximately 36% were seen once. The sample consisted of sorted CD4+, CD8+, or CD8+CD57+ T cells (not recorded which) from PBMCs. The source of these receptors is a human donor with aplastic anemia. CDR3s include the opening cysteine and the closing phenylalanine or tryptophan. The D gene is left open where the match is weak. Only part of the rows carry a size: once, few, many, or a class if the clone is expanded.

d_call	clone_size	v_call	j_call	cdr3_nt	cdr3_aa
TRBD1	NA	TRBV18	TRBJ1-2	TGTGCCAGCTCAAAACAGGGGACGAATGGCTACACCTTC	CASSKQGTNGYTF
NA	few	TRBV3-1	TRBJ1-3	TGTGCCAGCAGCCAAGATATGAAGGTCGGCGTGCACCGTCTGGGGGGCACCATATATTTT	CASSQDMKVGVHRLGGTIYF
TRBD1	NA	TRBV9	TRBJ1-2	TGTGCCAGCAGCGCGCCGGGACAGGGGGCTGAAGGCTACACCTTC	CASSAPGQGAEGYTF
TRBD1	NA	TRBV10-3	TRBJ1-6	TGTGCCATCGGGACAGAACTGAATTCACCCCTCCACTTT	CAIGTELNSPLHF
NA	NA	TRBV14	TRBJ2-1	TGTGCCAGCGGCTCTCAGGCAGGGATCAGTGAGCAGTTCTTC	CASGSQAGISEQFF
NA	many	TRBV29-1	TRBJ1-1	TGCAGCGTGGAGACTAGGTCCTCGAACACTGAAGCTTTCTTT	CSVETRSSNTEAFF
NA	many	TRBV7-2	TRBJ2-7	TGTGCCAGCAGCCATCCACAGGGAATGTCTCGGGACGAGCAGTACTTC	CASSHPQGMSRDEQYF
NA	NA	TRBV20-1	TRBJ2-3	TGCAGTGCTAGGATTAGATTCACTCGGGGGGCCCAAGCAGATACGCAGTATTTT	CSARIRFTRGAQADTQYF
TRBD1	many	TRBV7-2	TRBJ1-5	TGTGCCAGCAGCTCAGGGGTAGGGGGCCCTAGCAATCAGCCCCAGCATTTT	CASSSGVGGPSNQPQHF
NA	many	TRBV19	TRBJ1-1	TGTGCCAGTAGTTCCCGGGCTCGGGGATGGAACTTT	CASSSRARGWNF
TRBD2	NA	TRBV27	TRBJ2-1	TGTGCCAGCAGTAGTGTAGCGGGGGGCCCCGGTGAGCAGTTCTTC	CASSSVAGGPGEQFF
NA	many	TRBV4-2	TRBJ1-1	TGTGCCAGCACCAGGACCGGGACTCCAAGCATGAACACTGAAGCTTTCTTT	CASTRTGTPSMNTEAFF
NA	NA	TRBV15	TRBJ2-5	TGTGCCACCAGCAGAGATATAGGGTTTCAAGAGACCCAGTACTTC	CATSRDIGFQETQYF
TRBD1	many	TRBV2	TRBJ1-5	TGTGCCAGCAGTGAGCAGGGGGTTAGCAATCAGCCCCAGCATTTT	CASSEQGVSNQPQHF
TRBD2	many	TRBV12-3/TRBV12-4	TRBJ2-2	TGTGCCAGCAGTTTCTGGCTAGCGGTGACGAACACCGGGGAGCTGTTTTTT	CASSFWLAVTNTGELFF
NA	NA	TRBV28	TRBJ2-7	TGTGCCAGCAGTTTAGGGTCCCGGGATAAGTACTTC	CASSLGSRDKYF
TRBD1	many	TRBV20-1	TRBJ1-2	TGCAGTGCTCCCCCCGGACAGGGGCACCACTATGGCTACACCTTC	CSAPPGQGHHYGYTF
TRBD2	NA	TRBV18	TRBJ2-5	TGTGCCAGCTCATCTCGGCTAGCGGTATACCAAGAGGCCCAGTACTTC	CASSSRLAVYQEAQYF
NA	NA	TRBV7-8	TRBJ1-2	TGTGCCAGCAGCCTGGGGACTTTATATGGCTACACCTTC	CASSLGTLYGYTF
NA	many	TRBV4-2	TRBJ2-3	TGTGCCAGCAGCCCGGTACCCGACGTCCCTGGAACGCAGTATTTT	CASSPVPDVPGTQYF
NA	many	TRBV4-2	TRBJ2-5	TGTGCCAGCAGCCAAGTCGCGTTCACGACTCCCCCGAAGACCCAGTACTTC	CASSQVAFTTPPKTQYF
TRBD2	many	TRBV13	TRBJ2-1	TGTGCCAGCAGCCCCCAGCGGGGGATAACCTACAATGAGCAGTTCTTC	CASSPQRGITYNEQFF
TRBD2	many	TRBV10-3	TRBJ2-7	TGTGCCATCAGGGGGCGGGAGAAGTACGAGCAGTACTTC	CAIRGREKYEQYF
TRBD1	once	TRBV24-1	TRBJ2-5	TGTGCCACCGGGGACAGGCAAGAGACCCAGTACTTC	CATGDRQETQYF
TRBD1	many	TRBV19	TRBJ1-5	TGTGCCAGTAGATCCCAGGGGGGCTCCAATCAGCCCCAGCATTTT	CASRSQGGSNQPQHF
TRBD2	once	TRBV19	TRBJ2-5	TGTGCCAGTAGTCCTGGGCTAGCGGGGGGGCCACGAGAGACCCAGTACTTC	CASSPGLAGGPRETQYF
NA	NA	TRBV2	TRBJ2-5	TGTGCCAGCAGTGCGGGGGCGACAGAGACCCAGTACTTC	CASSAGATETQYF
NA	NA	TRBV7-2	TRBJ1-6	TGTGCCAGCAGCTCCGAGAATTCACCCCTCCACTTT	CASSSENSPLHF
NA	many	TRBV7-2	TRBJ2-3	TGTGCCAGCAGCTTAGGTACCTTGGCCGAACTCAACACAGATACGCAGTATTTT	CASSLGTLAELNTDTQYF
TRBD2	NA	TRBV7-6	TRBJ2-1	TGTGCCAGCAGCTCAATAGCGGGAAATGAGCAGTTCTTC	CASSSIAGNEQFF
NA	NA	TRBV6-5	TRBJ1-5	TGTGCCAGCAGTTACACGTCAGCTTATAGCAATCAGCCCCAGCATTTT	CASSYTSAYSNQPQHF
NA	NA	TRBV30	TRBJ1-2	TGTGCCACCCTTAGGGGGGTTTGGCCCCGCTTTAACTATGGCTACACCTTC	CATLRGVWPRFNYGYTF